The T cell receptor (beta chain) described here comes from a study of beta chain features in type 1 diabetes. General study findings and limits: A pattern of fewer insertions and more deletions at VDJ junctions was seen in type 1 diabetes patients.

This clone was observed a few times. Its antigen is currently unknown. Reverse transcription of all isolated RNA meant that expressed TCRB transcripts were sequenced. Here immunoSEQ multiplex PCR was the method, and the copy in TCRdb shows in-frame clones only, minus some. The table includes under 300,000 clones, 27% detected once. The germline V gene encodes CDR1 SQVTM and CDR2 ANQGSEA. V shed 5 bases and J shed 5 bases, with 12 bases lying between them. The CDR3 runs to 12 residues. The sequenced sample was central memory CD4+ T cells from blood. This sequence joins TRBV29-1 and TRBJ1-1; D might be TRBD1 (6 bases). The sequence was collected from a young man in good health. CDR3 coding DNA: TGCAGCGTTCACAGGGCTGGGACTGAAGCTTTCTTT. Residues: CSVHRAGTEAFF.